A single sample gave rise to the 16 T cell receptor beta chains below, sequenced in a study of blood T cells in healthy people across ages (dated by TCRdb to between 2014 and 2017). Libraries came from 5' RACE. Sequencing instrument: Illumina HiSeq 2500. A second PCR of about 6 to 11 cycles was performed with a sample-barcoded 5' primer and a J-beta primer mix. TCRdb cleaned the public reads at Q25 with fastp, built clones with MiXCR and kept in-frame beta chains. Rows are unified per CDR3 protein, each entry keeping the most common DNA and genes. The sample table shows over 950,000 distinct CDR3 sequences, and more than 30% are seen once. Under 15% of the sample belongs to the ten largest clones. Source material: blood. Source of these receptors: a man aged 18 to 29 in good health.

The genes are TRBV6-5 and TRBJ2-1; the D is unclear. Per germline, CDR1 MNHEY and CDR2 SVGAGI. V lost 4 bases and J lost 13, with 29 bases in between. The CDR3 loop spans 17 amino acids. Written as DNA, the CDR3 is TGTGCCAGCAGTTCACTTACCCTCAGACAAGCTCAAGAGACCCAGTTCTTC. It yields the protein CASSSLTLRQAQETQFF.

The chain has TRBV20-1 and TRBJ2-5, with 10 nucleotides matching TRBD1. The CDR3 runs 15 residues. Germline CDR1 reads DFQATT; CDR2 reads SNEGSKA (reference sequence). V lost 2 bases and J lost 11; bases outside the gene matches: 14. CDR3 loop: CSARMLTGGFNEQYF. CDR3 bases: TGCAGTGCTAGAATGTTGACAGGGGGCTTCAATGAGCAGTACTTC.

This rearrangement joins TRBV10-3 to TRBJ1-6; possible D gene TRBD1, 6 bases. Germline CDR1 and CDR2: ENHRY and SYGVKD. Deletions cut 2 bases from V and 8 bases from J, with 10 bases between. CDR3 length equals 14 residues. As DNA, the CDR3 is TGTGCCATCAGTGAGGCGCCAGGGGATTCACCCCTCCACTTT. This sequence encodes CAISEAPGDSPLHF.

This clonotype was detected only a few times. The chain joins TRBV4-3 to TRBJ2-7; 9 positions match TRBD2. The CDR3 extends over 15 amino acids. Germline V lookup: CDR1 LGHNA, CDR2 YSLEER. The ends lost 0 bases at V and 2 bases at J; junction bases unmatched: 2. CDR3 sequence reads: CASSQEKRGAYEQYF. The CDR3, as DNA: TGCGCCAGCAGCCAAGAAAAGCGGGGGGCCTACGAGCAGTACTTC.

Worth noting for this clonotype: The junction departs from germline at one end; a sequencing error may be responsible. J is TRBJ2-7 and V is TRBV15, with a weak D call TRBD1 (5 bases). The CDR3 sequence is 15 residues long. Germline V gene data show CDR1 as LNHNV and CDR2 as YYDKDF (reference sequence). The CDR3 region is CATSREVTVGHEQYF. The CDR3 DNA is TGTGCGACCAGCAGAGAAGTCACGGTCGGACATGAGCAGTACTTC.

In its sample, this clonotype was seen a few times. The J gene is TRBJ1-5, the V gene TRBV7-2; D remains unclear. CDR1 is SGHTA and CDR2 is FQGNSA in the germline V gene. There are 14 residues in the CDR3. V lost 1 base to trimming and J lost 2 bases, with 6 bases between them. The CDR3 DNA follows: TGTGCCAGCAGCTTAGAACCGGGCAATCAGCCCCAGCATTTT. This gives the protein CASSLEPGNQPQHF.

The J gene is TRBJ2-3, the V gene TRBV20-1; D may be TRBD2 (7 bases). The length of the CDR3 is 16 residues. Trimming removed 5 bases at V and 5 bases at J, with 23 bases between. Germline V gene sequence: CDR1 DFQATT, CDR2 SNEGSKA (reference sequence). The CDR3, as DNA: TGCAGTGCTGGGGGGGCAGGAAGAGGGTTTGTAGATACGCAGTATTTT. This sequence encodes CSAGGAGRGFVDTQYF.

This clonotype was detected only a few times. This chain joins TRBV7-6 and TRBJ2-5; no reliable D call. Trimming stripped 8 bases from V and 2 bases from J, with 27 bases between. Germline CDR1 SGHVS, CDR2 FNYEAQ. The CDR3 is 18 residues long. CDR3 nucleotide sequence: TGTGCCAGCGGATGGAGAATTACTGAATGGCAGGCGCAAGAGACCCAGTACTTC. Translated: CASGWRITEWQAQETQYF.

The chain combines TRBV11-1 with TRBJ2-7; D could derive from TRBD1 or TRBD2 (5 bases each). The CDR3 is 13 amino acids. The ends were cut back, 1 base at V and 6 bases at J, with 10 bases in the middle. Germline values: CDR1 SGHAT, CDR2 FQDESV (reference sequence). This CDR3 is CASSLEGPGEQYF. The DNA of the CDR3 is TGTGCCAGCAGCTTAGAGGGACCCGGCGAGCAGTACTTC.

This chain links TRBV9 with TRBJ2-5; 12 nucleotides align to TRBD2. The CDR3 is 16 amino acids. Germline V lookup: CDR1 SGDLS, CDR2 YYNGEE. V gave up 3 bases and J gave up 2 bases; unmatched junction bases: 5. CDR3 in amino acids: CASSDLAGGPQETQYF. The CDR3 nucleotides read TGTGCCAGCAGCGATCTAGCGGGGGGGCCACAAGAGACCCAGTACTTC.

The chain uses TRBV14 and TRBJ1-1; 7 bases match TRBD1. CDR1 is SGHDN, CDR2 FVKESK, per germline. This CDR3 is built from 15 residues. Trimming cost V 2 bases and J 4 bases; bases outside gene matches: 7. The CDR3 is CASSQTRTGFTEAFF. The DNA for the CDR3 is TGTGCCAGCAGCCAAACCCGGACAGGTTTCACTGAAGCTTTCTTT.

This chain links TRBV25-1 with TRBJ1-1, with D possibly TRBD1 on 5 matching bases. The V end lost 0 bases, the J end lost 7 bases, and 18 bases lay between the germline ends. Germline V gives CDR1 MGHDK, CDR2 SYGVNS. The CDR3 spans 16 residues. The CDR3 region is CASSEYRAGTKIEAFF. In DNA form, the CDR3 reads TGTGCCAGCAGTGAATACCGGGCGGGGACCAAAATTGAAGCTTTCTTT.

This clonotype appeared once. The chain has TRBV2 and TRBJ2-4; 11 bases fit TRBD1. The CDR3 consists of 19 residues. The V gene's germline CDR1 is SNHLY and CDR2 FYNNEI. Unmatched junction bases numbered 26, after V lost 4 bases and J lost 15 bases. In DNA, the CDR3 is TGTGCCAGCAGTGTTTACGGACAGGGGGCGGAAATAGCCAAAAACGTTCGGTACTTC. Translated, it gives CASSVYGQGAEIAKNVRYF.

J is TRBJ1-4 and V is TRBV7-9; 11 bases agree with TRBD1. The CDR3 totals 16 residues. The germline V gene has CDR1 SEHNR and CDR2 FQNEAQ (reference sequence). The junction had 10 bases not matched to a gene; V was cut back by 5 bases and J by 8 bases. In DNA form, the CDR3 reads TGTGCCAGCAGCACCCCCGGGGGGACAGGGGGAGAAAAACTGTTTTTT. It translates to CASSTPGGTGGEKLFF.

This clonotype was seen a handful of times. V and J are TRBV5-6 and TRBJ2-5; D is undetermined. The CDR3 is 13 amino acids. CDR1 and CDR2 from the germline V gene are SGHDT and YYEEEE. V was trimmed by 2 bases and J by 0 bases, leaving 5 bases between them. The DNA for the CDR3 is TGTGCCAGCAGCTTCTTCTACCAAGAGACCCAGTACTTC. It encodes CASSFFYQETQYF.

About this clonotype: One end of the junction varies from germline; a read error may be responsible. The gene calls are TRBV5-1 and TRBJ1-5; TRBD1 is a possible D gene (6 bases). This CDR3 region has 16 residues. Germline CDR1 SGHRS, CDR2 YFSETQ. The CDR3 is CTSSMTGDLGNQPQHF. As DNA, the CDR3 is TGCACCAGCAGCATGACAGGAGACCTTGGCAATCAGCCCCAGCATTTT.